The present entry profiles one TCR beta chain with its context. This record comes from a study of control samples from healthy donors and cancer patients. CDR3 length: 15 amino acids. The germline V gene has CDR1 SNHLY and CDR2 FYNNEI. V lost 8 bases to trimming and J lost 5 bases, with 21 bases between them. Some clones are missing from TCRdb's copy, which holds only in-frame ones; the method was immunoSEQ multiplex PCR. This table holds some 160,000 clones, around 95% found once. The chain has TRBV2 and TRBJ1-1, with a tentative D call TRBD1 (5 bases). The sequenced sample was blood. The receptor comes from a woman aged 40 to 50 in good health. This CDR3 reads CASETSRASDTEAFF. CDR3 coding DNA: TGTGCCAGCGAGACGTCCAGGGCTTCGGATACTGAAGCTTTCTTT.